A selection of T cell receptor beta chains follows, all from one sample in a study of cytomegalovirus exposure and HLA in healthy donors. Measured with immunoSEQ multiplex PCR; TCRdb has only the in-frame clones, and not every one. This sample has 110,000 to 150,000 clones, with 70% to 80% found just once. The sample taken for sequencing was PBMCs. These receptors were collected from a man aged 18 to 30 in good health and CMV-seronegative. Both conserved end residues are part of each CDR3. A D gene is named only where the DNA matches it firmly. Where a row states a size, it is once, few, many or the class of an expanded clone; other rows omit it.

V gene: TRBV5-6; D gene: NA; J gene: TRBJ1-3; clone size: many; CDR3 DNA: TGTGCCAGCAGCTTGGTAGTTTCTGGAAACACCATATATTTT; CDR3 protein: CASSLVVSGNTIYF
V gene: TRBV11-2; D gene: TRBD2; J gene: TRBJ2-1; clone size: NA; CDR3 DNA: TGTGCCAGCAGCTTAGCTAGCGGGGGGGATCGTGAGCAGTTCTTC; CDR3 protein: CASSLASGGDREQFF
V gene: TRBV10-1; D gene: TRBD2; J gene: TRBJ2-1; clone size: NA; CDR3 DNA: TGCGCCAGCAGTACTAGCGGGAGGGTTCCCTACAATGAGCAGTTCTTC; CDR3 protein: CASSTSGRVPYNEQFF
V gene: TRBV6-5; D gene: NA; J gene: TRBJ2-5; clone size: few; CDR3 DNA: TGTGCCAGCAGTTACCGGCGGGCCAGATACCAAGAGACCCAGTACTTC; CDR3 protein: CASSYRRARYQETQYF
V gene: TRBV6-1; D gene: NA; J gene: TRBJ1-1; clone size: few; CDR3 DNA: TGTGCCAGCAGTGAAATGGACTGGAACACTGAAGCTTTCTTT; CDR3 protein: CASSEMDWNTEAFF
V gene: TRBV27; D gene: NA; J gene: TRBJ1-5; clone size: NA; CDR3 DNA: TGTGCCAGCAGCCCGGGCGGGAGTAATCAGCCCCAGCATTTT; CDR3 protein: CASSPGGSNQPQHF
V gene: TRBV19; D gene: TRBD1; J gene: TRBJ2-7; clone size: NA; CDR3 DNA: TGTGCCAGTAGATACCGGGACAGGTCAACCTACGAGCAGTACTTC; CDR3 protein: CASRYRDRSTYEQYF
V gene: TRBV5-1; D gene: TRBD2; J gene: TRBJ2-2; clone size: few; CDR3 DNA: TGCGCCAGCAGCGGGACCCTAGCGGGGGGGCTCACCGGGGAGCTGTTTTTT; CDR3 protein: CASSGTLAGGLTGELFF
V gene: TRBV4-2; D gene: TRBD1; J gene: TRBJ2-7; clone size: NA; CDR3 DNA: TGTGCCAGCAGCCATGACTCCGGGACAGGGTCTTACGAGCAGTACTTC; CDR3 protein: CASSHDSGTGSYEQYF
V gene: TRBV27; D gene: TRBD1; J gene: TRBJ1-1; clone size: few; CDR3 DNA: TGTGCCAGCAGCTTAAACAGGGGCGGGACTGAAGCTTTCTTT; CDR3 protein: CASSLNRGGTEAFF
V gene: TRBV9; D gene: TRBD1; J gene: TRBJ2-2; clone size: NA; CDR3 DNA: TGTGCCAGCAGCTCGGGGACAGGGGGCGTCGCCGGGGAGCTGTTTTTT; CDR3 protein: CASSSGTGGVAGELFF
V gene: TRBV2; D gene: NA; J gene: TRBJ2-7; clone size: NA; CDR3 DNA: TGTGCCAGCAGTGGAAACTCTTACTATCCCTACGAGCAGTACTTC; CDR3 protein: CASSGNSYYPYEQYF
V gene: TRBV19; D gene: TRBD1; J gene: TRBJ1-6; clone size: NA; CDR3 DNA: TGTGCCAGTAACCCGGGACAGGGTAATTCACCCCTCCACTTT; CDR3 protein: CASNPGQGNSPLHF
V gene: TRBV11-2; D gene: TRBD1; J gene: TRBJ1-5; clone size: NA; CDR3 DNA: TGTGCCAGCAGCTTCGGACAGGGTCAGGGCAATCAGCCCCAGCATTTT; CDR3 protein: CASSFGQGQGNQPQHF
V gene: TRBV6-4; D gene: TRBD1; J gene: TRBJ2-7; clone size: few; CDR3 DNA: TGTGCCAGCAGCGAAGGACAGGGTAGTAGGGAGCAGTACTTC; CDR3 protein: CASSEGQGSREQYF
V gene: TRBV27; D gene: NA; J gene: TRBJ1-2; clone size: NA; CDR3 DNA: TGTGCCAGCAGTCCAGACAGGCTCTATGGCTACACCTTC; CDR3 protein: CASSPDRLYGYTF
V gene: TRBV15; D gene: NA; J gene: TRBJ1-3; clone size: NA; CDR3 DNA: TGTGCCACCGCCCACACCCGGGACACCTCTGGAAACACCATATATTTT; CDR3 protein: CATAHTRDTSGNTIYF
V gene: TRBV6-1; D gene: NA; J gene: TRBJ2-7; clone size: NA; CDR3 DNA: TGTGCCAGCAGTGAAGCGGGGGGAGCTAGTCTCTACGAGCAGTACTTC; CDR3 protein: CASSEAGGASLYEQYF
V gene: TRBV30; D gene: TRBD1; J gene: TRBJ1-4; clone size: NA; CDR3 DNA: TGTGCCTGGAGTCCGATCGGACAGGATAATAATGAAAAACTGTTTTTT; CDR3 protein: CAWSPIGQDNNEKLFF
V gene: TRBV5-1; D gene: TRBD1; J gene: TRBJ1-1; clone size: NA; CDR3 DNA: TGCGCCAGCAGCTCACAGGGGGCTCGAATGAACACTGAAGCTTTCTTT; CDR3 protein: CASSSQGARMNTEAFF
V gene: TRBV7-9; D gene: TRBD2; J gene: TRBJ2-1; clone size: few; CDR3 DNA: TGTGCCAGCAGCTTAACGGCGGGAGCCAATGAGCAGTTCTTC; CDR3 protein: CASSLTAGANEQFF
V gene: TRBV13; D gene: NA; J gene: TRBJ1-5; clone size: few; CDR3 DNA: TGTGCCAGCAGCTTAGGCCGACAGGGCAATCAGCCCCAGCATTTT; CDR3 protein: CASSLGRQGNQPQHF
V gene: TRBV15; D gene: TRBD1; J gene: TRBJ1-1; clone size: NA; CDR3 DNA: TGTGCCACCAGCAGAGGGCTGAGGGGGCAGCCGAACACTGAAGCTTTCTTT; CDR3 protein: CATSRGLRGQPNTEAFF
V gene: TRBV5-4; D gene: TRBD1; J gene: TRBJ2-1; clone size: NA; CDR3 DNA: TGTGCCAGCAGCGCAAAACAGGGGGTAAATGAGCAGTTCTTC; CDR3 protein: CASSAKQGVNEQFF